The 31 T cell receptor beta chains below come from one sample, sequenced in a study of early T cells in non-severe SARS-CoV-2 infection. In TCRdb, the 5' RACE reads were re-called with MiXCR into one record per CDR3 protein. The sample records roughly 51,000 distinct CDR3 sequences, around 10% being singletons. Sequencing was done on a sample of whole blood. The receptor source for this set is an adult who was a healthcare worker with PCR-confirmed SARS-CoV-2 infection or an uninfected control (not recorded which).

This clonotype came up many times. Germline and junction disagree at one end, which may indicate a read error. The chain recombines TRBV7-9 with TRBJ2-2, with D perhaps matching TRBD2 (5 bases). From germline, CDR1 is SEHNR and CDR2 FQNEAQ (reference sequence). The CDR3 has 14 residues. The CDR3 DNA reads TGTGCCAGCACCTTATCGGGGAAATCCGGGGAGCTGTTTTTT. Its protein product is CASTLSGKSGELFF.

This clonotype has only a few counts. The gene calls are TRBV29-1 and TRBJ2-1; 11 nucleotides line up with TRBD2. CDR1 is SQVTM, CDR2 ANQGSEA, per germline. Germline trimming cut 4 bases from V and 2 bases from J; bases unmatched to any gene: 13. The CDR3 is made up of 18 amino acids. This CDR3 reads CSVGGGTSGPKAYNEQFF. The CDR3, as DNA: TGCAGCGTTGGTGGGGGGACTAGCGGCCCAAAGGCCTACAATGAGCAGTTCTTC.

This clonotype has ten or more counts. The chain employs TRBV15 and TRBJ1-1; maybe TRBD1 (5 bases). This CDR3 spans 14 amino acids. Deletions cut 5 bases from V and 4 bases from J, with 14 bases between. Germline values: CDR1 LNHNV, CDR2 YYDKDF (reference sequence). The CDR3 here is CATSPRTGGTEAFF. The CDR3 DNA reads TGTGCCACCAGCCCGAGGACGGGGGGCACTGAAGCTTTCTTT. The full variable domain, completed using reference TRBV15 and TRBJ1-1, is DAMVIQNPRYQVTQFGKPVTLSCSQTLNHNVMYWYQQKSSQAPKLLFHYYDKDFNNEADTPDNFQSRRPNTSFCFLDIRSPGLGDTAMYLCATSPRTGGTEAFFGQGTRLTVV.

This clonotype was detected ten times or more. The rearrangement links TRBV7-3 to TRBJ2-1, with 9 bases matching TRBD2. The V segment lost 5 bases and the J segment 4 bases; nucleotides outside the gene matches: 15. CDR3 length equals 18 residues. Looked up from germline, CDR1 is SGHTA and CDR2 is FQGTGA. The CDR3 sequence is CASSGGVGSGRRYNEQFF. The CDR3 DNA sequence: TGTGCCAGCAGCGGGGGAGTCGGGAGCGGGAGGAGGTACAATGAGCAGTTCTTC.

With regard to this clonotype: A clone one base away is much larger, so this may be a read error. The chain is built from TRBV5-1 and TRBJ2-3, with D possibly TRBD1 on 6 matching bases. This CDR3 comprises 14 residues. Germline CDR1 reads SGHRS; CDR2 reads YFSETQ. The CDR3 nucleotides read TGCGCCAGCAGCCCCGACGGGGACACAAATACGCAGTATTTT. Its translation: CASSPDGDTNTQYF. Based on the CDR3 plus reference TRBV5-1 and TRBJ2-3, the full variable domain is KAGVTQTPRYLIKTRGQQVTLSCSPISGHRSVSWYQQTPGQGLQFLFEYFSETQRNKGNFPGRFSGRQFSNSRSEMNVSTLELGDSALYLCASSPDGDTNTQYFGPGTRLTVL.

This clonotype was recorded many times. The gene calls are TRBV11-2 and TRBJ2-1, with 11 bases that match TRBD2. The CDR3 loop spans 14 amino acids. The germline gives CDR1 SGHAT, CDR2 FQNNGV. V lost 4 bases to trimming and J lost 9 bases; unmatched junction nucleotides: 5. The DNA of the CDR3 is TGTGCCAGCAGCTCTCGACTAGCGGGGAGTGAGCAGTTCTTC. Translation gives CASSSRLAGSEQFF.

The chain employs TRBV4-1 and TRBJ2-1; 11 nucleotides match TRBD2. CDR1 and CDR2 (germline): MGHRA, YSYEKL. The CDR3 loop spans 16 amino acids. Trimming removed 3 bases from V and 4 bases from J; junction bases left unmatched: 5. Here the CDR3 DNA reads TGCGCCAGCAGCCATAGGACTAGCGGGTATTACAATGAGCAGTTCTTC. Encoded protein: CASSHRTSGYYNEQFF.

This clonotype appeared a few times. V usage is TRBV29-1 and J usage is TRBJ1-6; TRBD1 agrees at 7 bases. The CDR3 length is 13 residues. The V and J ends lost 8 bases and 8 bases, in that order; junction bases with no gene match: 9. In germline, CDR1 is SQVTM, CDR2 ANQGSEA. Here the CDR3 DNA reads TGCAGCACCCGGGACAGTTATGATTCACCCCTCCACTTT. This sequence encodes CSTRDSYDSPLHF.

This clonotype has ten or more counts. The chain is built from TRBV5-1 and TRBJ1-1; no reliable D call. The V gene's germline CDR1 is SGHRS and CDR2 YFSETQ. With 4 bases removed from V and 0 bases from J, the gap between germline ends came to 10 bases. This CDR3 is 14 amino acids long. CDR3 region: CASSARAMNTEAFF. The DNA of the CDR3 is TGCGCCAGCAGCGCGAGGGCGATGAACACTGAAGCTTTCTTT.

The V call is TRBV7-8, the J call TRBJ2-5, with 10 nucleotides matching TRBD2. The V gene end was trimmed by 5 bases and the J gene end by 2 bases; junction bases not matched to a gene: 5. The CDR3 is 15 residues long. The germline V gene has CDR1 SGHVS and CDR2 FQNEAQ. CDR3 sequence reads: CASSTGLAVQETQYF. The CDR3 DNA sequence: TGTGCCAGCAGCACCGGACTAGCGGTACAAGAGACCCAGTACTTC.

In this sample, this clonotype turned up a few times. The chain links TRBV6-1 to TRBJ2-4; tentatively, D is TRBD1 or TRBD2 (5 bases each). V lost 7 bases to trimming and J lost 3 bases, with 19 bases between them. Germline CDR1 MNHNS, CDR2 SASEGT. This CDR3 region has 16 residues. The CDR3 nucleotides read TGTGCCAGCAACAAGGGGTGGGAGACTGGCAAAAACATTCAGTACTTC. Translated, it gives CASNKGWETGKNIQYF.

This clonotype was counted only a few times. The chain joins TRBV20-1 to TRBJ2-7; weak D call: TRBD2 (5 bases). Germline V CDR1 and CDR2: DFQATT, SNEGSKA (reference sequence). V lost 0 bases and J lost 0, with 15 bases in between. The CDR3 is 16 residues long. The CDR3 spells CSARDLDSVPSYEQYF. DNA for the CDR3: TGCAGTGCTAGAGATCTCGATAGCGTACCCTCCTACGAGCAGTACTTC.

In its sample, this clonotype was seen many times. The chain uses TRBV6-1 and TRBJ2-3; tentative D call: TRBD1 (6 bases). Germline V gene data show CDR1 as MNHNS and CDR2 as SASEGT. V lost 6 bases to trimming and J lost 0 bases, with 10 bases between them. CDR3 length equals 14 residues. The CDR3 loop is CASRETGSTDTQYF. The CDR3 DNA reads as TGTGCCAGCAGGGAAACAGGGAGCACAGATACGCAGTATTTT.

The chain recombines TRBV5-1 with TRBJ1-1; D is uncertain. Trimming took 5 bases from V and 5 from J, leaving 13 bases between them. The CDR3 totals 13 residues. The germline V gene encodes CDR1 SGHRS and CDR2 YFSETQ. The CDR3 spells CASSESGETEAFF. The CDR3 bases are TGCGCCAGCAGTGAGAGTGGGGAGACTGAAGCTTTCTTT.

This clonotype was found a few times. The V call is TRBV9, the J call TRBJ2-3, with a possible D match to TRBD1 (5 bases). Germline assignment: CDR1 SGDLS and CDR2 YYNGEE. Trimming shortened V by 0 bases and J by 5 bases, and 13 bases separated the two germline ends. The CDR3 length is 15 residues. In nucleotides, the CDR3 is TGTGCCAGCAGCGTAGCAGTTCAGGGTGGAGATACGCAGTATTTT. It yields the protein CASSVAVQGGDTQYF.

The chain recombines TRBV20-1 with TRBJ2-5; maybe TRBD1 (6 bases). The CDR3 contains 14 residues. Germline CDR1 DFQATT, CDR2 SNEGSKA (reference sequence). V was pared by 6 bases and J by 1 base, with 15 bases between. As DNA, the CDR3 is TGCAGTGCATATCAGACAGGAATCCAAGAGACCCAGTACTTC. This gives the protein CSAYQTGIQETQYF.

V gene TRBV29-1 combines with J gene TRBJ2-1; possible D gene TRBD1, 6 bases. Germline values: CDR1 SQVTM, CDR2 ANQGSEA. CDR3 size: 13 residues. V shed 1 base and J shed 9 bases, with 13 bases lying between them. In nucleotides, the CDR3 is TGCAGCGTTGAAGGAAGGGGGAAGGGTGAGCAGTTCTTC. Protein sequence: CSVEGRGKGEQFF.

This clonotype was counted only a few times. The chain uses TRBV20-1 and TRBJ2-3; tentatively, D is TRBD1 or TRBD2 (5 bases each). V was trimmed by 5 bases and J by 2 bases, leaving 14 bases between them. Looked up from germline, CDR1 is DFQATT and CDR2 is SNEGSKA (reference sequence). This CDR3 is built from 14 residues. The CDR3 spells CSAGGDRNTDTQYF. CDR3 bases: TGCAGTGCTGGAGGCGACAGAAACACAGATACGCAGTATTTT.

This clonotype was seen repeatedly, ten times or more. The chain has TRBV29-1 and TRBJ2-3; 9 bases agree with TRBD1. The ends lost 7 bases at V and 2 bases at J; junction bases unmatched: 4. Germline V gives CDR1 SQVTM, CDR2 ANQGSEA. There are 13 residues in the CDR3. The CDR3 here is CSAGTGNTDTQYF. CDR3 bases: TGCAGCGCGGGGACAGGGAACACAGATACGCAGTATTTT.

This clonotype occurred many times. The gene calls are TRBV30 and TRBJ1-4; D ambiguous. V was trimmed by 4 bases and J by 0 bases, leaving 9 bases between them. CDR3 size: 14 residues. From germline, CDR1 is GTSNPN and CDR2 SVGIG (reference sequence). This CDR3 is CAWKTSATNEKLFF. The CDR3 coding sequence is TGTGCCTGGAAAACAAGTGCAACTAATGAAAAACTGTTTTTT.

This clonotype has more than one count but fewer than ten. The chain joins TRBV27 to TRBJ2-7, with TRBD1 identical over 7 bases. The CDR3 has 12 residues. Trimming removed 5 bases from V and 6 bases from J; junction bases left unmatched: 4. Germline assignment: CDR1 MNHEY and CDR2 SMNVEV (reference sequence). The CDR3 DNA reads as TGTGCCAGCAGTGACAGGGTTGGCGAGCAGTACTTC. This sequence encodes CASSDRVGEQYF.

This clonotype has at least ten counts. The chain uses TRBV20-1 and TRBJ2-1, with 10 bases aligning to TRBD2. Trimming at V came to 5 bases and at J to 1 base, leaving 5 bases not matched to a gene. This CDR3 comprises 15 residues. CDR1 DFQATT and CDR2 SNEGSKA come from the germline V gene (reference sequence). This chain's CDR3 is CSAPTSGASYNEQFF. CDR3 coding DNA: TGCAGTGCTCCTACTAGCGGGGCTTCCTACAATGAGCAGTTCTTC.

This clonotype was counted ten times or more. This sequence joins TRBV6-5 and TRBJ2-2; the match to TRBD1 covers 10 bases. The V gene end was trimmed by 4 bases and the J gene end by 5 bases; junction bases not matched to a gene: 10. CDR1 is MNHEY and CDR2 is SVGAGI in the germline V gene. This CDR3 contains 17 residues. In DNA form, the CDR3 reads TGTGCCAGCAGTTCTAAACATCGGACAGGGGGTACCGGGGAGCTGTTTTTT. Encoded protein: CASSSKHRTGGTGELFF.

This chain joins TRBV16 and TRBJ2-7; 8 bases are shared with TRBD1. The V segment lost 8 bases and the J segment 4 bases; nucleotides outside the gene matches: 10. Germline V gene sequence: CDR1 KGHSY, CDR2 FQNENV. This CDR3 is built from 14 residues. CDR3 DNA sequence: TGTGCCAGCCGCCGGTCAGGGGGCCGGTACGAGCAGTACTTC. Amino acids: CASRRSGGRYEQYF.

This clonotype has only a few counts. The V and J genes are TRBV5-1 and TRBJ2-2, with 8 bases identical to TRBD2. The germline V gene has CDR1 SGHRS and CDR2 YFSETQ. V lost 6 bases and J lost 5; bases outside the gene matches: 15. The CDR3 contains 17 residues. The CDR3 nucleotides are TGCGCCAGCAAGGTAGCGGGATCCCTTGCGGGGACCGGGGAGCTGTTTTTT. It yields the protein CASKVAGSLAGTGELFF.

This clonotype was counted at least ten times. V usage is TRBV20-1 and J usage is TRBJ2-1; 10 bases agree with TRBD2. Germline V gives CDR1 DFQATT, CDR2 SNEGSKA (reference sequence). The J segment lost 4 bases and the V segment lost 1 base, leaving 7 bases of the junction unmatched. This CDR3 has 16 residues. CDR3 nucleotide sequence: TGCAGTGCTAGAGTCCTAGCGGGGGCCTTATACAATGAGCAGTTCTTC. Translated: CSARVLAGALYNEQFF.

This clonotype came up many times. J is TRBJ1-2 and V is TRBV4-1; D gene unclear. Germline-derived CDR1 and CDR2 are MGHRA and YSYEKL. This CDR3 is 14 amino acids long. V dropped 1 base and J dropped 4 bases, with 10 bases sitting between them. The CDR3 nucleotides are TGCGCCAGCAGCCAAGGGTCCGCTGGCTATGGCTACACCTTC. This sequence encodes CASSQGSAGYGYTF.

The chain has TRBV19 and TRBJ2-7, with D perhaps matching TRBD2 (5 bases). V was pared by 0 bases and J by 5 bases, with 5 bases between. The CDR3 consists of 12 residues. Germline CDR1 and CDR2: LNHDA and SQIVND (reference sequence). This chain's CDR3 is CASSIEGDEQYF. The CDR3 DNA sequence: TGTGCCAGTAGTATAGAGGGAGACGAGCAGTACTTC.

The rearrangement links TRBV7-2 to TRBJ2-3, with D tentatively TRBD2 (5 bases). V lost 5 bases to trimming and J lost 4 bases, with 10 bases between them. Germline V CDR1 and CDR2: SGHTA, FQGNSA. The CDR3 spans 13 residues. As DNA, the CDR3 is TGTGCCAGCAGCCTTAGCGAGTCAGATACGCAGTATTTT. This encodes CASSLSESDTQYF.

By share, this clonotype ranks as medium-sized. The V gene is TRBV7-3, the J gene TRBJ2-2; the match to TRBD1 covers 7 bases. The CDR3 sequence is 13 residues long. Per the germline V gene, CDR1 is SGHTA and CDR2 is FQGTGA. Trimming removed 4 bases from V and 8 bases from J; junction bases left unmatched: 4. The CDR3 region is CASSSTGTGELFF. The DNA of the CDR3 is TGTGCCAGCAGCTCGACAGGGACGGGGGAGCTGTTTTTT.

CDR3 residues: CASSLDGEQFF. The CDR3 region has the DNA TGTGCCAGCAGCTTGGATGGTGAGCAGTTCTTC. The chain employs TRBV5-4 and TRBJ2-1; D uncertain. The CDR3 is 11 amino acids. Germline-derived CDR1 and CDR2 are SGHNT and YYREEE (reference sequence). Trimming left V 0 bases short and J 9 bases short, with 4 bases between.